This T cell receptor (beta chain) was captured by sequencing in a study of blood T cell repertoires in COVID-19. Study details: The study drew acute and convalescent COVID-19 samples from the United States, Italy and Spain. Sources were T cells, B-cell-depleted T cells, or PBMCs; the material itself was cDNA or gDNA.

In the original workflow: From reference gene primer amplification, estimates of nucleated cell counts were derived. Sequenced by immunoSEQ multiplex PCR; TCRdb stores in-frame clones only, minus some. V and J calls and clone size follow that table, whereas D and trimming were derived from the DNA. The table includes 310,000 or so clones, roughly 87% detected once. Material for sequencing was peripheral blood. This sequence was found in a woman aged 45-65 years who had recovered from COVID-19.

The CDR3 sequence is CASIVRGDQPQHF. The CDR3 DNA reads as TGTGCCAGCATAGTCAGGGGGGACCAGCCCCAGCATTTT. V gene TRBV28 combines with J gene TRBJ1-5, with 7 bases aligning to TRBD1. Trimming removed 7 bases from V and 7 bases from J; junction bases left unmatched: 7. Germline CDR1 and CDR2: MDHEN and SYDVKM. The CDR3 is 13 residues long.